This is a list of T cell receptor beta chains from one sample in a study of cytomegalovirus exposure and HLA in healthy donors. This table comes from immunoSEQ multiplex PCR, and its TCRdb copy is limited to in-frame clones, with some not included. The sample lists 150,000 to 200,000 clones, around 80% occurring once. The source material was PBMCs. These receptors were obtained from a man aged 25-45 years in good health and CMV-seronegative. CDR3s include the opening cysteine and the closing phenylalanine or tryptophan. Fields, in order: clone size, V gene, J gene, D gene, CDR3 protein, CDR3 DNA. The D gene is left open where the match is weak. Not all rows give a size; the values are once, few, many and, for expanded clones, a class.

NA	TRBV4-2	TRBJ2-3	TRBD2	CASSQGALAGVEDTQYF	TGTGCCAGCAGCCAAGGAGCTCTAGCGGGAGTGGAAGATACGCAGTATTTT
NA	TRBV20-1	TRBJ2-1	NA	CSASYNEQFF	TGCAGTGCTTCTTACAATGAGCAGTTCTTC
NA	TRBV6-5	TRBJ2-2	NA	CASSTRVNGELFF	TGTGCCAGCAGTACCAGGGTTAACGGGGAGCTGTTTTTT
NA	TRBV27	TRBJ2-7	TRBD2	CASRLAGGSYEQYF	TGTGCCAGCAGGCTAGCGGGAGGGTCCTACGAGCAGTACTTC
NA	TRBV7-2	TRBJ2-1	NA	CASTLPGDYNEQFF	TGTGCCAGCACCCTACCGGGAGATTACAATGAGCAGTTCTTC
once	TRBV19	TRBJ2-1	NA	CASSIGLEEQFF	TGTGCCAGTAGTATAGGCTTGGAGGAGCAGTTCTTC
NA	TRBV5-6	TRBJ2-5	NA	CASSLGALGVETQYF	TGTGCCAGCAGCTTAGGGGCCCTAGGCGTCGAGACCCAGTACTTC
NA	TRBV5-5	TRBJ1-1	NA	CASSDIRRMNTEAFF	TGTGCCAGCAGCGATATCAGGCGAATGAACACTGAAGCTTTCTTT
few	TRBV7-2	TRBJ2-7	NA	CASSHNNYEQYF	TGTGCCAGCAGCCATAACAACTACGAGCAGTACTTC
NA	TRBV2	TRBJ2-1	TRBD2	CASNRAGGPVEEQFF	TGTGCCAGCAATAGAGCGGGAGGGCCTGTGGAGGAGCAGTTCTTC
NA	TRBV10-3	TRBJ2-3	NA	CAIRVNRENTQYF	TGTGCCATCAGAGTTAACAGGGAGAATACGCAGTATTTT
NA	TRBV7-2	TRBJ1-1	TRBD1	CASSPWSGGSTEAFF	TGTGCCAGCAGCCCGTGGTCAGGGGGTTCCACTGAAGCTTTCTTT
NA	TRBV19	TRBJ1-2	NA	CASSISRVIGYTF	TGTGCCAGTAGTATATCCAGGGTGATCGGCTACACCTTC
NA	TRBV6-1	TRBJ2-3	NA	CASSTGVESTDTQYF	TGTGCCAGCAGTACGGGGGTTGAGAGCACAGATACGCAGTATTTT
NA	TRBV9	TRBJ1-2	NA	CASSVEPRLGANYGYTF	TGTGCCAGCAGCGTAGAGCCCCGGTTAGGGGCGAACTATGGCTACACCTTC
NA	TRBV6-1	TRBJ2-7	TRBD1	CASSEGTGGSYEQYF	TGTGCCAGCAGTGAAGGGACAGGGGGCTCCTACGAGCAGTACTTC
NA	TRBV7-9	TRBJ1-2	TRBD1	CASSPRDSSNYGYTF	TGTGCCAGCAGCCCGAGGGACAGTTCTAACTATGGCTACACCTTC
few	TRBV5-4	TRBJ2-5	NA	CASSLGQGREETQYF	TGTGCCAGCAGCTTGGGACAGGGGCGGGAGGAGACCCAGTACTTC
NA	TRBV27	TRBJ2-1	TRBD2	CASSLRTSGSYNEQFF	TGTGCCAGCAGTTTAAGGACTAGCGGGTCCTACAATGAGCAGTTCTTC
NA	TRBV25-1	TRBJ2-1	NA	CASSEYRTSSDLYNEQFF	TGTGCCAGCAGTGAATATCGCACCTCTAGCGACCTTTACAATGAGCAGTTCTTC
NA	TRBV19	TRBJ1-1	NA	CASSTRVSTEAFF	TGTGCCAGTAGTACCAGGGTTTCCACTGAAGCTTTCTTT
once	TRBV2	TRBJ2-7	TRBD2	CASSSGLAGGVGEQYF	TGTGCCAGCAGCTCGGGACTAGCGGGAGGGGTAGGCGAGCAGTACTTC
NA	TRBV29-1	TRBJ2-6	NA	CSVVGAGAGANVLTF	TGCAGCGTTGTCGGTGCGGGTGCTGGGGCCAACGTCCTGACTTTC
NA	TRBV7-9	TRBJ2-1	TRBD2	CASRGTSLNEQFF	TGTGCCAGCAGGGGGACTAGCCTGAATGAGCAGTTCTTC
NA	TRBV19	TRBJ2-4	NA	CASRDRRGGNIQYF	TGTGCCAGTAGGGACCGACGGGGAGGAAACATTCAGTACTTC
NA	TRBV18	TRBJ2-7	NA	CASSPLMTAYEQYF	TGTGCCAGCTCACCACTCATGACAGCCTACGAGCAGTACTTC
NA	TRBV29-1	TRBJ1-2	NA	CSVEDPNRGSANGYTF	TGCAGCGTTGAAGATCCAAATAGGGGGTCAGCTAATGGCTACACCTTC
few	TRBV7-3	TRBJ2-1	TRBD2	CASSPRTSGLSYNEQFF	TGTGCCAGCAGCCCCCGGACTAGCGGTCTCTCCTACAATGAGCAGTTCTTC
once	TRBV28	TRBJ1-6	NA	CASSLVGGESPLHF	TGTGCCAGCAGCCTTGTAGGGGGGGAGTCACCCCTCCACTTT
NA	TRBV19	TRBJ1-1	TRBD1	CASSPRYRGKNTEAFF	TGTGCCAGTAGTCCCCGGTACAGGGGGAAGAACACTGAAGCTTTCTTT
NA	TRBV6-6	TRBJ1-5	NA	CASTPSGSKGNQPQHF	TGTGCCAGCACACCCTCGGGGTCGAAGGGCAATCAGCCCCAGCATTTT
NA	TRBV28	TRBJ1-2	TRBD1	CATGGVANYGYTF	TGTGCCACAGGGGGCGTAGCTAACTATGGCTACACCTTC
NA	TRBV7-3	TRBJ2-2	NA	CASSASGYGAGELFF	TGTGCCAGCAGCGCTTCAGGGTATGGCGCCGGGGAGCTGTTTTTT